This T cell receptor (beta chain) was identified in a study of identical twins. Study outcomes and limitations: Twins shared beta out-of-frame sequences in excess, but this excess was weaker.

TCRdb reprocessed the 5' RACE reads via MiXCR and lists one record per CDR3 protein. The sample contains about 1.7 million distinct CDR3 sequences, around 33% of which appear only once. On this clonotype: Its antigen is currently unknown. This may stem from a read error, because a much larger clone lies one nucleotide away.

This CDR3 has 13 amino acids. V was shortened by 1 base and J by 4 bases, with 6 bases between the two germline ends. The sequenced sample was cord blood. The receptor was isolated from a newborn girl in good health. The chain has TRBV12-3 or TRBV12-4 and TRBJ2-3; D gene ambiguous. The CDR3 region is CASSLVTPDTQYF. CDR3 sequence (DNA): TGTGCCAGCAGTTTAGTGACCCCAGATACGCAGTATTTT.